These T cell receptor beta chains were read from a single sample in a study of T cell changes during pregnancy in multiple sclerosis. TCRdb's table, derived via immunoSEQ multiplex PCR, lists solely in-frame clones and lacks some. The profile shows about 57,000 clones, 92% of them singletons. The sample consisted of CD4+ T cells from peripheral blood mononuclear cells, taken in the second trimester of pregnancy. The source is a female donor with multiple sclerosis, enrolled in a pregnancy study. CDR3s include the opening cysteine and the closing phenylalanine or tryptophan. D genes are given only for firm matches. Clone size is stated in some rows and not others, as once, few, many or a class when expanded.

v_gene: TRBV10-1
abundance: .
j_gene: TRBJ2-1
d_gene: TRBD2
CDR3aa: CASSESGLYNEQFF
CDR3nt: TGCGCCAGCAGTGAATCGGGACTATACAATGAGCAGTTCTTC

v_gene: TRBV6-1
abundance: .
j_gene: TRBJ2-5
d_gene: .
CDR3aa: CASSTGLRETQYF
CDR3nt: TGTGCCAGCAGTACAGGGCTGCGAGAGACCCAGTACTTC

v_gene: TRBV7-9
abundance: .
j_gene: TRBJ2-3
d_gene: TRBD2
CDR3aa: CASRKSGGRRTDTQYF
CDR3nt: TGTGCCAGCAGAAAAAGCGGGGGCCGACGCACAGATACGCAGTATTTT

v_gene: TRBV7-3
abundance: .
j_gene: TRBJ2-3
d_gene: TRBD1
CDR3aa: CASSFGQGATDTQYF
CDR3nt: TGTGCCAGCAGCTTCGGACAGGGGGCGACAGATACGCAGTATTTT

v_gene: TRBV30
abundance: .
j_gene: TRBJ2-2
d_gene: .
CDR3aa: CAWSAARTGELFF
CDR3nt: TGTGCCTGGAGTGCAGCTAGGACCGGGGAGCTGTTTTTT

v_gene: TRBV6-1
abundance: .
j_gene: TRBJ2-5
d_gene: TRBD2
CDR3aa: CASSAGVRTSGMWETQYF
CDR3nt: TGTGCCAGCAGTGCCGGAGTGAGGACTAGCGGGATGTGGGAGACCCAGTACTTC

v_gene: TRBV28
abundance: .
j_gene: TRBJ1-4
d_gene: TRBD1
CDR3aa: CASSSLHRGGEKLFF
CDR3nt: TGTGCCAGCAGTTCCCTCCACAGGGGTGGTGAAAAACTGTTTTTT

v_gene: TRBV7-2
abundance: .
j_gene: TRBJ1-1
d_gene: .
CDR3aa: CASSEVRVLNTEAFF
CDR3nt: TGTGCCAGCAGTGAAGTCAGGGTCCTGAACACTGAAGCTTTCTTT

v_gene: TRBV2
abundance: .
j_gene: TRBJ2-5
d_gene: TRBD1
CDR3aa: CASSKFRDRAQETQYF
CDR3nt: TGTGCCAGCAGTAAATTCCGGGACAGGGCTCAAGAGACCCAGTACTTC

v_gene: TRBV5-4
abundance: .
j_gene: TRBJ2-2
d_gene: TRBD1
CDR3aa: CASSQVTGGRRELFF
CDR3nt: TGTGCCAGCAGCCAAGTTACAGGGGGCCGCCGGGAGCTGTTTTTT

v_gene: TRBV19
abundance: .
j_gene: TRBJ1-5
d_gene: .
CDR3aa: CASSFSLEPQHF
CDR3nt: TGTGCCAGTAGTTTTAGCCTGGAGCCCCAGCATTTT

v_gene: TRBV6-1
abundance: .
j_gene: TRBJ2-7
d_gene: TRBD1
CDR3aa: CASSEYPGQGYEQYF
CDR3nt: TGTGCCAGCAGTGAGTACCCGGGACAGGGCTACGAGCAGTACTTC

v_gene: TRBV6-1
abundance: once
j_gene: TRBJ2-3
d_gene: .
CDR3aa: CASSEVGRTQRTDTQYF
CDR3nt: TGTGCCAGCAGTGAAGTTGGCAGGACTCAACGCACAGATACGCAGTATTTT

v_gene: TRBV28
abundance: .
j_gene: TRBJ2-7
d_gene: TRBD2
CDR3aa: CASSLRLAGTYEQYF
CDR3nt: TGTGCCAGCAGTTTACGACTAGCGGGCACCTACGAGCAGTACTTC

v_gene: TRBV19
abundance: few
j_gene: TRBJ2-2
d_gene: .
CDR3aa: CASSPLGSNGELFF
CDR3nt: TGTGCCAGTAGTCCTTTGGGGAGTAACGGGGAGCTGTTTTTT

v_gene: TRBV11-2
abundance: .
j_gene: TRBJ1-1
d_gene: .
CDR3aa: CASSLDPVNTEAFF
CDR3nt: TGTGCCAGCAGCTTAGACCCAGTGAACACTGAAGCTTTCTTT